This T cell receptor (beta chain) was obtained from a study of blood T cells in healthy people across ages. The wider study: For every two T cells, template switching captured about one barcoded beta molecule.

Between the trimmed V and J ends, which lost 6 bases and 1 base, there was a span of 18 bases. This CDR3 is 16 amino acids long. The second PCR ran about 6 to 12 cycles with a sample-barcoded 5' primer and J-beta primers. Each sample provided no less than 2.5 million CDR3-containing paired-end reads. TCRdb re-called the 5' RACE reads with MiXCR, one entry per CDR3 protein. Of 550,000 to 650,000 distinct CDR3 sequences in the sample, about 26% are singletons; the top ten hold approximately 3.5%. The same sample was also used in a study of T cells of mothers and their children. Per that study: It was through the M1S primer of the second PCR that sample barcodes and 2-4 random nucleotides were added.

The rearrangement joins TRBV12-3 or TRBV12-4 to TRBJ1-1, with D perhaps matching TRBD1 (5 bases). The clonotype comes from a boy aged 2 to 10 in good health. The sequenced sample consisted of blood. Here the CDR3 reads CASSMRPMTANTEAFF. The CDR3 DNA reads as TGTGCCAGCAGCATGAGACCGATGACAGCGAACACTGAAGCTTTCTTT.